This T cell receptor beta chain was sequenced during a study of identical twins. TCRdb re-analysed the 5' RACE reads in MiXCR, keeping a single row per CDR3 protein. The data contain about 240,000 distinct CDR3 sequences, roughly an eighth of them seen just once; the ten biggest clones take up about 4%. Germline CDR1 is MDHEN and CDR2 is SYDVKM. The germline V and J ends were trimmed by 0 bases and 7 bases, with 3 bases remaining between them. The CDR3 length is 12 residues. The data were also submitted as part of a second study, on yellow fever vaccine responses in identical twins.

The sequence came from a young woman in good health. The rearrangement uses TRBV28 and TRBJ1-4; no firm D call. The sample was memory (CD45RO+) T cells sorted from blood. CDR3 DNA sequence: TGTGCCAGCAGTTTATGGGGTGAAAAACTGTTTTTT. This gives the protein CASSLWGEKLFF.